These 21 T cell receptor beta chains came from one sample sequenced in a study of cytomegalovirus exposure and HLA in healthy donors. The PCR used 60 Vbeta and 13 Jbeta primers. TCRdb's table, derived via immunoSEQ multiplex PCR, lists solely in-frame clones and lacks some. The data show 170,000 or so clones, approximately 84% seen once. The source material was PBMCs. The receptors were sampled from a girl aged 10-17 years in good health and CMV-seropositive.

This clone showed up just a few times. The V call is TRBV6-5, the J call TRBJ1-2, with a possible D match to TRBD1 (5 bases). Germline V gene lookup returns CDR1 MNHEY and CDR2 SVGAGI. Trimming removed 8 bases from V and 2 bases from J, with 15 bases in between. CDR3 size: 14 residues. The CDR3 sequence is CASHPPGRNYGYTF. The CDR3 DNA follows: TGTGCCAGCCATCCCCCAGGGCGGAACTATGGCTACACCTTC.

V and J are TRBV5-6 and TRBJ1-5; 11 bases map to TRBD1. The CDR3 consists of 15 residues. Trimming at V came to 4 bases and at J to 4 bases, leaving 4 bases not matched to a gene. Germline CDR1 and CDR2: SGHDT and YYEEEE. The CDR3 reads CASSPGTGGNQPQHF. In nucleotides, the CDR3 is TGTGCCAGCAGCCCCGGGACAGGGGGGAATCAGCCCCAGCATTTT.

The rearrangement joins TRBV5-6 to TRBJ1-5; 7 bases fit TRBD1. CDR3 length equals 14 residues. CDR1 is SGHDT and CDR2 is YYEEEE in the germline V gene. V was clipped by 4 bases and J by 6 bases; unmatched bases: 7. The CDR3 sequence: CASSHDRESQPQHF. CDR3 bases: TGTGCCAGCAGCCATGACAGGGAGAGTCAGCCCCAGCATTTT.

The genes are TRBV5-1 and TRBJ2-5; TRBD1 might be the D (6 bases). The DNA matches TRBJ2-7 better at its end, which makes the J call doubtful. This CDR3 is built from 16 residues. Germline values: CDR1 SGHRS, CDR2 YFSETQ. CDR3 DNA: TGCGCCAGCAGCTTGGGCGGAAGACAGGTCGCCGGCGAGCAGTACTTC. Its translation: CASSLGGRQVAGEQYF.

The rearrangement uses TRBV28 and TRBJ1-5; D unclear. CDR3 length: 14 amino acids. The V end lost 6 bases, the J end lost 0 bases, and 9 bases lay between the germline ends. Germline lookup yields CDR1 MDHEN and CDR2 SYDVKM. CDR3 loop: CASRLFSSNQPQHF. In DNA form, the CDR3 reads TGTGCCAGCAGGCTCTTCAGTAGCAATCAGCCCCAGCATTTT. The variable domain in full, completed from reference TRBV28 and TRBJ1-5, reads DVKVTQSSRYLVKRTGEKVFLECVQDMDHENMFWYRQDPGLGLRLIYFSYDVKMKEKGDIPEGYSVSREKKERFSLILESASTNQTSMYLCASRLFSSNQPQHFGDGTRLSIL.

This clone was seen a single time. In nucleotides, the CDR3 is TGTGCCAGCAGCGAAACAGGGGTCGACTATGGCTACACCTTC. Translation: CASSETGVDYGYTF. V gene TRBV5-6 combines with J gene TRBJ1-2, with 7 positions matching TRBD1. Germline values: CDR1 SGHDT, CDR2 YYEEEE. CDR3 length: 14 residues. V was clipped by 4 bases and J by 3 bases; unmatched bases: 6.

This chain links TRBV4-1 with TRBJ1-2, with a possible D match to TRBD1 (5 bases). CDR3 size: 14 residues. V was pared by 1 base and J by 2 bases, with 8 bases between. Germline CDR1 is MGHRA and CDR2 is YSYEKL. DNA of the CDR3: TGCGCCAGCAGCCAAGGCAGGGTGAACTATGGCTACACCTTC. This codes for CASSQGRVNYGYTF.

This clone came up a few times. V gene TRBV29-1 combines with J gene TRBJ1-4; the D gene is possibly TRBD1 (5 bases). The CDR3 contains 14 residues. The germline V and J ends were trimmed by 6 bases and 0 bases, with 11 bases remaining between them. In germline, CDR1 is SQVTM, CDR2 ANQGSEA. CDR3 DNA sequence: TGCAGCGTAGTGACAGCTTCAACTAATGAAAAACTGTTTTTT. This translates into CSVVTASTNEKLFF.

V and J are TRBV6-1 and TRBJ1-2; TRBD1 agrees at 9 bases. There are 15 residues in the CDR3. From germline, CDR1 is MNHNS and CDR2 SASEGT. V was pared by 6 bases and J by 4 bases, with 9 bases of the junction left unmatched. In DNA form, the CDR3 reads TGTGCCAGCAGCAATCGACAGGGGGGATCCTATGGCTACACCTTC. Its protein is CASSNRQGGSYGYTF.

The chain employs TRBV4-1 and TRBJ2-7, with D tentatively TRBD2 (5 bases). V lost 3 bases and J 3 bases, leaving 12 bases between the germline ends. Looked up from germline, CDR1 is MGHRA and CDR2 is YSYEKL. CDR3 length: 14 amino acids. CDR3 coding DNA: TGCGCCAGCAGCCACCTCGACCGGGACTACGAGCAGTACTTC. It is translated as CASSHLDRDYEQYF.

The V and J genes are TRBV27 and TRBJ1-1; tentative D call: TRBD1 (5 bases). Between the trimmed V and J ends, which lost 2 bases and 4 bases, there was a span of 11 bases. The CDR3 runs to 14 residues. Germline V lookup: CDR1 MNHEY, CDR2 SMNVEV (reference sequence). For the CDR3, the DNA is TGTGCCAGCAGTTTAGGGCAGGGTGTCACTGAAGCTTTCTTT. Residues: CASSLGQGVTEAFF.

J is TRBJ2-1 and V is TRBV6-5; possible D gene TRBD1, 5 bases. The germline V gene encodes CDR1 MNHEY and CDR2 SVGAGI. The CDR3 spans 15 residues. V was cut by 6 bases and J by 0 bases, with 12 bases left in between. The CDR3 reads CASSPPRASYNEQFF. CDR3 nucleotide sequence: TGTGCCAGCAGCCCCCCCAGGGCCTCCTACAATGAGCAGTTCTTC.

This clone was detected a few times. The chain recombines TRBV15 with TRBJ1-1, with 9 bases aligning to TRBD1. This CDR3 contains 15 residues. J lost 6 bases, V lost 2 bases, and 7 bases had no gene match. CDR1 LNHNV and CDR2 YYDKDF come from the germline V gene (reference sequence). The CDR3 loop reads CATSRNRQGGAEAFF. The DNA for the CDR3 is TGTGCCACCAGCAGAAACCGACAGGGGGGCGCTGAAGCTTTCTTT.

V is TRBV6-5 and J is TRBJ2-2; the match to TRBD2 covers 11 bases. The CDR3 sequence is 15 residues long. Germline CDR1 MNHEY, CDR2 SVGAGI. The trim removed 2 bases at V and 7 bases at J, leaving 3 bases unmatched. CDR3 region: CASSYRGTSGGELFF. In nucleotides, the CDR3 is TGTGCCAGCAGTTACCGCGGGACTAGCGGCGGGGAGCTGTTTTTT.

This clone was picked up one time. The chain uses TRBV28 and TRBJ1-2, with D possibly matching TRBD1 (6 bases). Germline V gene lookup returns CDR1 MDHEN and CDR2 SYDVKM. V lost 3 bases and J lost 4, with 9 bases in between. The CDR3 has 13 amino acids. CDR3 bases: TGTGCCAGCAGTTTTTCAGGGGTCTATGGCTACACCTTC. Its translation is CASSFSGVYGYTF.

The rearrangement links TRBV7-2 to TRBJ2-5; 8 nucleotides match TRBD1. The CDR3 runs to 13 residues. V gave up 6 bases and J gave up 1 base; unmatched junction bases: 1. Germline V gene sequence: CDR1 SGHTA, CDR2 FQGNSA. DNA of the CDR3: TGTGCCAGCAGACAGGGGGGCCAAGAGACCCAGTACTTC. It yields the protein CASRQGGQETQYF.

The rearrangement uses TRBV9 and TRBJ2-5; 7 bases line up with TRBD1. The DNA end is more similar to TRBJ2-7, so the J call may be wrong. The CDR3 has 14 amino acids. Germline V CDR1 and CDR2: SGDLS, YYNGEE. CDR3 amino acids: CASSVGDRAYEQYF. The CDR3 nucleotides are TGTGCCAGCAGCGTAGGGGACAGAGCCTACGAGCAGTACTTC.

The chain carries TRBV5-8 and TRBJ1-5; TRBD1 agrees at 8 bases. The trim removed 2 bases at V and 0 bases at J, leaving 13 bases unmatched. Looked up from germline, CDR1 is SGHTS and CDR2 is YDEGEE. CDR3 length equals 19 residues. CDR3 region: CASSFLTGALVYSNQPQHF. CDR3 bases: TGTGCCAGCAGCTTCCTGACAGGGGCCCTTGTCTATAGCAATCAGCCCCAGCATTTT.

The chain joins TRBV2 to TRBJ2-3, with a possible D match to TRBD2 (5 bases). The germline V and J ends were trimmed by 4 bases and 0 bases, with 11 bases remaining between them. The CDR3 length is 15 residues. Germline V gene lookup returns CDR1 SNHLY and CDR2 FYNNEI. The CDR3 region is CASSAEVTSTDTQYF. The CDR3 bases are TGTGCCAGCAGTGCGGAGGTTACTAGCACAGATACGCAGTATTTT.

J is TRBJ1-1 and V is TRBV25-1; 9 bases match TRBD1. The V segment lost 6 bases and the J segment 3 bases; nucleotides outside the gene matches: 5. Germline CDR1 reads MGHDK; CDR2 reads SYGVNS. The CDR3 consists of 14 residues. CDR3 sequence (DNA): TGTGCCAGCAGGTTGACAGGGGGGGACACTGAAGCTTTCTTT. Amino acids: CASRLTGGDTEAFF.

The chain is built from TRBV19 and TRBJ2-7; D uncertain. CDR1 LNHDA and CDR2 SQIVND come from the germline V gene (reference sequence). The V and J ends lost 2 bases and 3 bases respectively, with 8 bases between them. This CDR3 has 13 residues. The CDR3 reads CASSIPEHYEQYF. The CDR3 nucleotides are TGTGCCAGTAGTATACCCGAACACTACGAGCAGTACTTC.